These T cell receptor beta chains were read from a single sample in a study of chemoradiotherapy in HPV16-positive cancers. The repertoire was sequenced with immunoSEQ multiplex PCR; TCRdb's copy has only in-frame clones and lacks some. The repertoire holds about 68,000 clones, with roughly 86% as singletons. The specimen was blood, collected from a patient who underwent chemoradiotherapy. These receptors all come from a human donor with HPV-associated anogenital cancer. CDR3s include the opening cysteine and the closing phenylalanine or tryptophan. Each record gives: CDR3 protein, CDR3 DNA, J gene, V gene, D gene, clone size. A D gene is named only where the DNA matches it firmly. Size is omitted from some rows. Given values are once, few, many or a class for expanded clones.

CDR3aa: CASMPQGARIIVPYGYTF
CDR3nt: TGTGCCAGCATGCCACAGGGGGCGCGAATTATTGTGCCTTATGGCTACACCTTC
j_gene: TRBJ1-2
v_gene: TRBV21-1
d_gene: -
abundance: -

CDR3aa: CASSETSGSRTQYF
CDR3nt: TGTGCCAGCAGTGAAACCAGCGGGAGTAGGACCCAGTACTTC
j_gene: TRBJ2-5
v_gene: TRBV2
d_gene: TRBD2
abundance: -

CDR3aa: CASSSWEGEIETQYF
CDR3nt: TGTGCCAGCAGCTCATGGGAGGGGGAAATAGAGACCCAGTACTTC
j_gene: TRBJ2-5
v_gene: TRBV7-9
d_gene: -
abundance: -

CDR3aa: CASRLEPGGYYGYTF
CDR3nt: TGTGCCAGCAGGCTCGAGCCTGGGGGGTACTATGGCTACACCTTC
j_gene: TRBJ1-2
v_gene: TRBV6-5
d_gene: -
abundance: -

CDR3aa: CASSSMDRMNTEAFF
CDR3nt: TGTGCCAGCAGCTCTATGGACAGGATGAACACTGAAGCTTTCTTT
j_gene: TRBJ1-1
v_gene: TRBV5-6
d_gene: TRBD1
abundance: -

CDR3aa: CASRKGLLAADLGVEQFF
CDR3nt: TGTGCCAGCAGAAAGGGACTACTAGCGGCAGACCTTGGCGTTGAGCAGTTCTTC
j_gene: TRBJ2-1
v_gene: TRBV27
d_gene: TRBD2
abundance: -

CDR3aa: CASSYWEDNSPLHF
CDR3nt: TGTGCCAGCAGTTACTGGGAGGATAATTCACCCCTCCACTTT
j_gene: TRBJ1-6
v_gene: TRBV6-5
d_gene: -
abundance: few

CDR3aa: CASGRNTEAFF
CDR3nt: TGCGCCAGCGGTAGGAACACTGAAGCTTTCTTT
j_gene: TRBJ1-1
v_gene: TRBV10-2
d_gene: -
abundance: -

CDR3aa: CASNPGHGELFF
CDR3nt: TGTGCCAGCAACCCAGGGCACGGGGAGCTGTTTTTT
j_gene: TRBJ2-2
v_gene: TRBV2
d_gene: -
abundance: -

CDR3aa: CAIESRENYGYTF
CDR3nt: TGTGCCATCGAATCCAGGGAAAACTATGGCTACACCTTC
j_gene: TRBJ1-2
v_gene: TRBV19
d_gene: -
abundance: -

CDR3aa: CASSLVQGAGEQYF
CDR3nt: TGTGCCAGCAGCTTGGTACAGGGGGCAGGCGAGCAGTACTTC
j_gene: TRBJ2-7
v_gene: TRBV5-4
d_gene: TRBD1
abundance: -

CDR3aa: CASSDPDRGVTEAFF
CDR3nt: TGTGCCAGCAGCGACCCGGACAGGGGGGTGACTGAAGCTTTCTTT
j_gene: TRBJ1-1
v_gene: TRBV7-9
d_gene: TRBD1
abundance: -

CDR3aa: CASRIRTGRNEQFF
CDR3nt: TGTGCAAGTCGCATTAGGACAGGGAGGAATGAGCAGTTCTTC
j_gene: TRBJ2-1
v_gene: TRBV12-2
d_gene: -
abundance: -

CDR3aa: CASSTRLGLDIQYF
CDR3nt: TGCGCCAGCAGCACCCGGTTGGGGTTGGACATTCAGTACTTC
j_gene: TRBJ2-4
v_gene: TRBV4-1
d_gene: -
abundance: -

CDR3aa: CASSLPPGQQYF
CDR3nt: TGTGCCAGCAGCTTGCCTCCGGGACAGCAGTACTTC
j_gene: TRBJ2-7
v_gene: TRBV5-4
d_gene: -
abundance: once

CDR3aa: CASSLLAGGTGELFF
CDR3nt: TGTGCCAGCAGTTTACTAGCGGGAGGCACCGGGGAGCTGTTTTTT
j_gene: TRBJ2-2
v_gene: TRBV28
d_gene: TRBD2
abundance: -

CDR3aa: CAISSGTDYGYTF
CDR3nt: TGTGCCATCAGTTCCGGGACTGACTATGGCTACACCTTC
j_gene: TRBJ1-2
v_gene: TRBV10-3
d_gene: -
abundance: -

CDR3aa: CASTARGGFSYEQYF
CDR3nt: TGTGCCAGCACCGCTCGGGGGGGCTTCTCCTACGAGCAGTACTTC
j_gene: TRBJ2-7
v_gene: TRBV27
d_gene: TRBD2
abundance: -

CDR3aa: CASRDTLNTEAFF
CDR3nt: TGTGCCAGCAGGGACACCTTGAACACTGAAGCTTTCTTT
j_gene: TRBJ1-1
v_gene: TRBV6-4
d_gene: -
abundance: once

CDR3aa: CASSESPGVSYEQYF
CDR3nt: TGTGCCAGCAGTGAGAGTCCCGGGGTCTCCTACGAGCAGTACTTC
j_gene: TRBJ2-7
v_gene: TRBV2
d_gene: -
abundance: -

CDR3aa: CASSVGNTIYF
CDR3nt: TGTGCCAGCAGTGTCGGAAACACCATATATTTT
j_gene: TRBJ1-3
v_gene: TRBV6-1
d_gene: -
abundance: once

CDR3aa: CSVVSGRGRELAYNEQFF
CDR3nt: TGCAGCGTAGTTAGCGGGAGGGGCCGCGAATTGGCCTACAATGAGCAGTTCTTC
j_gene: TRBJ2-1
v_gene: TRBV29-1
d_gene: TRBD2
abundance: -

CDR3aa: CASSLGLLAGVSYNEQFF
CDR3nt: TGTGCCAGCAGCTTGGGGCTGCTAGCGGGAGTCTCCTACAATGAGCAGTTCTTC
j_gene: TRBJ2-1
v_gene: TRBV5-4
d_gene: TRBD2
abundance: few

CDR3aa: CASSVGQGGAGELFF
CDR3nt: TGCGCCAGCAGCGTGGGACAGGGAGGCGCCGGGGAGCTGTTTTTT
j_gene: TRBJ2-2
v_gene: TRBV5-1
d_gene: TRBD1
abundance: -

CDR3aa: CASSEGDSFSGNTIYF
CDR3nt: TGTGCCAGCAGTGAAGGAGACAGTTTCTCTGGAAACACCATATATTTT
j_gene: TRBJ1-3
v_gene: TRBV2
d_gene: -
abundance: -

CDR3aa: CASSPGTGRETQYF
CDR3nt: TGCGCCAGCAGCCCAGGGACAGGGAGAGAGACCCAGTACTTC
j_gene: TRBJ2-5
v_gene: TRBV5-1
d_gene: TRBD1
abundance: -

CDR3aa: CASSLLGTGKHF
CDR3nt: TGCGCCAGCAGCCTTCTAGGGACAGGGAAGCATTTT
j_gene: TRBJ1-5
v_gene: TRBV4-1
d_gene: TRBD1
abundance: -

CDR3aa: CASSFGLAASSYEQYF
CDR3nt: TGCGCCAGCAGCTTCGGTTTGGCAGCCTCATCCTACGAGCAGTACTTC
j_gene: TRBJ2-7
v_gene: TRBV5-1
d_gene: -
abundance: -

CDR3aa: CASSFGPGQGDGYTF
CDR3nt: TGTGCCAGCAGCTTCGGACCGGGACAGGGAGATGGCTACACCTTC
j_gene: TRBJ1-2
v_gene: TRBV5-5
d_gene: TRBD1
abundance: -